This note documents a single TCR beta chain sequence. Antigen: not known. Individual cDNA molecules received unique molecular identifiers in the library. TCRdb reprocessed the RACE reads with MiXCR, giving one entry per CDR3 protein. The sample shows approximately 81,000 distinct CDR3 sequences, 7% to 9% of them seen only once. This entry is derived from a study of human T cells and chemical hapten exposure. Study in general: Small volume differences among pooled libraries mainly caused per-sample TCR yield variation. General study findings and limits: TCRs above 1 in 1000 frequency stayed constant with DPC sensitization.

Time point described: healthy volunteer bleed at 6 weeks. Unfractionated whole blood was the source of the extracted total RNA. This TCR came from a male donor in good health. Some clones in this sample may be carry-over from other donors' samples. The sequenced sample consisted of whole blood.

CDR3 bases: TGTGCCAGCAGCTTAGGGCGTCTAACCATAAGCTCCTACGAGCAGTACTTC. Its translation: CASSLGRLTISSYEQYF. This chain connects TRBV7-2 to TRBJ2-7; D is ambiguous. The CDR3 length is 17 residues. Looked up from germline, CDR1 is SGHTA and CDR2 is FQGNSA. V was trimmed by 1 base and J by 0 bases, leaving 16 bases between them.